This T cell receptor beta chain was sequenced during a study of shared clonotypes between healthy human individuals. Study-wide results and limits: Clonotype sharing among donors was expected to depend on sequencing depth.

Measured with immunoSEQ multiplex PCR; TCRdb has only the in-frame clones, and not every one. Here the sample spans roughly 520,000 clones, roughly 95% being singletons. Points on this clone: What it binds is unknown.

Trimming took 1 base from V and 4 from J, leaving 11 bases between them. Germline-derived CDR1 and CDR2 are SGHDN and FVKESK. The CDR3 runs to 15 residues. The TCR originated in a young woman in good health. The specimen sequenced was naive CD4+ T cells sorted from blood. Documented subset: CD45RA+ positively selected. The chain couples TRBV14 to TRBJ2-1, with D possibly TRBD2 on 5 matching bases. CDR3 nucleotides: TGTGCCAGCAGCCAAGGGTGGTCGGGGTACAATGAGCAGTTCTTC. This sequence encodes CASSQGWSGYNEQFF.